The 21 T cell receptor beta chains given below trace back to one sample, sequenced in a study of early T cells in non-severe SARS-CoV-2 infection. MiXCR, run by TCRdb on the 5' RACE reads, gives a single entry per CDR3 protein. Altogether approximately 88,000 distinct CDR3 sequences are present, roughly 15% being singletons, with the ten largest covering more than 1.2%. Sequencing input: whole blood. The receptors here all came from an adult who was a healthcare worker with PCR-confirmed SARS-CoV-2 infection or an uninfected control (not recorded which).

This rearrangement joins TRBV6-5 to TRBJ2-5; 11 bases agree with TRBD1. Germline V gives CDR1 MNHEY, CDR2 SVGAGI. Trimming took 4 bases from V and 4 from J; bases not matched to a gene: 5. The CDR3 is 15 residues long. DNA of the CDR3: TGTGCCAGCAGTTCCCCCGGGACAGGGGGAGAGACCCAGTACTTC. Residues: CASSSPGTGGETQYF.

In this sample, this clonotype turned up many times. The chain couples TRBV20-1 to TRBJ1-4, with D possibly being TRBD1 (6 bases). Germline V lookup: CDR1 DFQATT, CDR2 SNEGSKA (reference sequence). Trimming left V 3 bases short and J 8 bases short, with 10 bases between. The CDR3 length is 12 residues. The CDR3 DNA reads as TGCAGTGCTAGGACAGGAGGAGAAAAACTGTTTTTT. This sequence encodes CSARTGGEKLFF.

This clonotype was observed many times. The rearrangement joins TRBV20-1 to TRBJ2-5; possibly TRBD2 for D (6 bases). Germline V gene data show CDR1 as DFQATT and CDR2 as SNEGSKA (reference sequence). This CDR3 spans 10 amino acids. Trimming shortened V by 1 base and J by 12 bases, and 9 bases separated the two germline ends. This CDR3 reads CSARGGEEYF. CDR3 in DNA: TGCAGTGCTAGAGGGGGGGAGGAGTACTTC.

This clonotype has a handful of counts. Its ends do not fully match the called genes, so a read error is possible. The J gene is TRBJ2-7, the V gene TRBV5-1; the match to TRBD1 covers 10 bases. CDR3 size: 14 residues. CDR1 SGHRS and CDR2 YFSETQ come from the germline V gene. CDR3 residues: CANSAGQGTYEQYF. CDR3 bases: TGCGCCAACAGCGCGGGACAGGGGACCTACGAGCAGTACTTC.

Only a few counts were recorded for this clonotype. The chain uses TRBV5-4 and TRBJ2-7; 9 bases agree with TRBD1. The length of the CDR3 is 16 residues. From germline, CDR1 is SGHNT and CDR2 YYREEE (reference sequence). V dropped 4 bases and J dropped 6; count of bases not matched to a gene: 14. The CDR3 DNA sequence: TGTGCCAGCAGCCCAGACTTACAGGGGGCGGAGACCGAGCAGTACTTC. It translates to CASSPDLQGAETEQYF.

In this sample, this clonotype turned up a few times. The CDR3 coding sequence is TGTGCCAGCATGGGAGGAATCAATTATAATTCACCCCTCCACTTT. Translated, it gives CASMGGINYNSPLHF. The chain links TRBV12-3 or TRBV12-4 to TRBJ1-6; D is uncertain. Trimming cost V 7 bases and J 4 bases, with 14 bases left between them. The CDR3 consists of 15 residues.

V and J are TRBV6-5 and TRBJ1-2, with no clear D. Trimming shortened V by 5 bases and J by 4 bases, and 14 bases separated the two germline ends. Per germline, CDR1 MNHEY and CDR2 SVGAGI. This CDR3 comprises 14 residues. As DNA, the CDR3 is TGTGCCAGCAGTCCTACTTTGACCTCCTATGGCTACACCTTC. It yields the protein CASSPTLTSYGYTF.

For the CDR3, the DNA is TGCAGTGCAGAACGGGGGATAGGGGGCGAGCAGTACTTC. It encodes CSAERGIGGEQYF. V gene TRBV20-1 combines with J gene TRBJ2-7; D may correspond to TRBD1 or TRBD2 (6 bases each). Germline V gene lookup returns CDR1 DFQATT and CDR2 SNEGSKA (reference sequence). V shed 6 bases and J shed 6 bases, with 18 bases lying between them. The CDR3 length is 13 residues.

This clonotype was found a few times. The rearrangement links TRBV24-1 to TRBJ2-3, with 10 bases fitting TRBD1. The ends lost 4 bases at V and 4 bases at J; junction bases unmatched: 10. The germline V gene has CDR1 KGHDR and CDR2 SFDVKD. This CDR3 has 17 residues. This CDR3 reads CATSDGGQGIFSDTQYF. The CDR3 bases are TGTGCCACCAGTGACGGGGGACAGGGGATTTTCTCAGATACGCAGTATTTT.

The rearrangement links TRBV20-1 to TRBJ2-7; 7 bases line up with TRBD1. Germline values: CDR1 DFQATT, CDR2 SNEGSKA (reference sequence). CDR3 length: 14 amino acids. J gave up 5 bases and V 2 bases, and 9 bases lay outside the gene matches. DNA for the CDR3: TGCAGTGCTAGACAAGCACAGGGGATCCACGAGCAGTACTTC. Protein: CSARQAQGIHEQYF.

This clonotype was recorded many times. The CDR3 DNA sequence: TGTGCCAGCAGTTTTGGAGGCACTGAAGCTTTCTTT. Protein sequence: CASSFGGTEAFF. V and J are TRBV12-3 or TRBV12-4 and TRBJ1-1; D gene ambiguous. Trimming shortened V by 3 bases and J by 4 bases, and 6 bases separated the two germline ends. The CDR3 is made up of 12 amino acids.

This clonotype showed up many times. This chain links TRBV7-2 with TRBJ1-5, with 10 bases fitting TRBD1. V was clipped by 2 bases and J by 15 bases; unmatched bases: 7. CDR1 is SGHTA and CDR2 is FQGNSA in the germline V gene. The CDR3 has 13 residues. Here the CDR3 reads CASSLFGQGVGHF. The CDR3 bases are TGTGCCAGCAGCTTATTCGGACAGGGGGTAGGGCATTTT. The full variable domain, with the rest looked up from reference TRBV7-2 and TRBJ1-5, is GAGVSQSPSNKVTEKGKDVELRCDPISGHTALYWYRQSLGQGLEFLIYFQGNSAPDKSGLPSDRFSAERTGGSVSTLTIQRTQQEDSAVYLCASSLFGQGVGHFGDGTRLSIL.

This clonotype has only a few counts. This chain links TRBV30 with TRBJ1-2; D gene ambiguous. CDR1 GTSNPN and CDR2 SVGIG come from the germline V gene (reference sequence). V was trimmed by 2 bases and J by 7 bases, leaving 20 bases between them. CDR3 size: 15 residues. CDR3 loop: CAWSKQEEERSGYTF. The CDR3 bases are TGTGCCTGGAGTAAACAAGAAGAGGAGAGGAGTGGCTACACCTTC. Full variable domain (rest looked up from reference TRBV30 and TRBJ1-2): SQTIHQWPATLVQPVGSPLSLECTVEGTSNPNLYWYRQAAGRGLQLLFYSVGIGQISSEVPQNLSASRPQDRQFILSSKKLLLSDSGFYLCAWSKQEEERSGYTFGSGTRLTVV.

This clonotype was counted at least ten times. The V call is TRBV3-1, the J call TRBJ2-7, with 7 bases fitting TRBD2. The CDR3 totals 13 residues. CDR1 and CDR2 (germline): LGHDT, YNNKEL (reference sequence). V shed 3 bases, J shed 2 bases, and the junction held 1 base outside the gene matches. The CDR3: CASSHAGAYEQYF. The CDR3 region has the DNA TGTGCCAGCAGCCACGCGGGGGCCTACGAGCAGTACTTC.

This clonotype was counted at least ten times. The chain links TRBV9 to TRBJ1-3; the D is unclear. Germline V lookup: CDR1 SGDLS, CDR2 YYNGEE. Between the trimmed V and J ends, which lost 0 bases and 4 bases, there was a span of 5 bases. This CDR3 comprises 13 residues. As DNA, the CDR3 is TGTGCCAGCAGCGTAGCTATCGGAAACACCATATATTTT. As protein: CASSVAIGNTIYF.

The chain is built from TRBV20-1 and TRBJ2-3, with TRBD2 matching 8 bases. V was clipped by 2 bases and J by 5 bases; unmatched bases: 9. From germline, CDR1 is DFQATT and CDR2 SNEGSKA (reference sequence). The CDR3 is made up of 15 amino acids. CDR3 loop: CSARPLSGAVDTQYF. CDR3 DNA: TGCAGTGCTAGACCTCTTAGCGGGGCGGTAGATACGCAGTATTTT.

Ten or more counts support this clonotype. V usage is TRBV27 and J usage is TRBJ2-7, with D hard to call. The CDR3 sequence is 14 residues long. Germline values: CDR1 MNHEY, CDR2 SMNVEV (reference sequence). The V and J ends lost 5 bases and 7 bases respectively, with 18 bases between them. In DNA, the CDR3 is TGTGCCAGCAGTCCCCTATCGAGTGTCGGAGAGCAGTACTTC. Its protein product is CASSPLSSVGEQYF.

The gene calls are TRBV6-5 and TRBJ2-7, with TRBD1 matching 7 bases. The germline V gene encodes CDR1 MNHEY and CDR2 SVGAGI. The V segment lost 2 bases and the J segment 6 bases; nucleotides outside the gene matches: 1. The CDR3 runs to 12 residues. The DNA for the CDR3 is TGTGCCAGCAGTTACACAGGGGTCGAGCAGTACTTC. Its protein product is CASSYTGVEQYF.

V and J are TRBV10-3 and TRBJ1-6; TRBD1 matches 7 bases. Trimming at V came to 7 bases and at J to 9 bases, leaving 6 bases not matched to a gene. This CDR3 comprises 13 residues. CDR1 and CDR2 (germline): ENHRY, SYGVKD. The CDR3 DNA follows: TGTGCCATCAACGTGGACAGGTCTTCACCCCTCCACTTT. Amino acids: CAINVDRSSPLHF.

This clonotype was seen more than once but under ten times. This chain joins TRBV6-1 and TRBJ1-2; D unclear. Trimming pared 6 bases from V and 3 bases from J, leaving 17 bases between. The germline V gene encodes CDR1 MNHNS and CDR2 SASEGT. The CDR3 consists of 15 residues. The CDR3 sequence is CASRATVGDHYGYTF. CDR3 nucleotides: TGTGCCAGCAGAGCTACAGTCGGGGATCACTATGGCTACACCTTC.

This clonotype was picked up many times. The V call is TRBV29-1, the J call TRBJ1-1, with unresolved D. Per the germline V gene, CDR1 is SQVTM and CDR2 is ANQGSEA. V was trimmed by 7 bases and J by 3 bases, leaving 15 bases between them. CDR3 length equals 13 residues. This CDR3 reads CSGGNLADTEAFF. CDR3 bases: TGCAGCGGCGGGAATCTGGCGGACACTGAAGCTTTCTTT.